Each of the 23 T cell receptor beta chains below was sequenced from the same sample in a study of persistence of HIV-infected CD4 T cells. Stimulation used around 10 ug/mL lysate from CMV-infected fibroblasts. Sorted nonresponding memory CD4+ T cells were CD40L-negative, CD69-negative, CD45RO-high. These receptors' antigens are unknown. The immunoSEQ assay was version 4, run in survey mode. Some clones are missing from TCRdb's copy, which holds only in-frame ones; the method was immunoSEQ multiplex PCR. The sample contains some 31,000 clones, approximately 85% of which appear only once. The sample in question was CD4+ T cells sorted from PBMCs after roughly 19-hour stimulation, obtained from a patient who received antiretroviral therapy. Receptors originate from an adult man with HIV who was CMV-seropositive.

The chain combines TRBV6-1 with TRBJ2-5; 8 bases align to TRBD1. Germline lookup yields CDR1 MNHNS and CDR2 SASEGT. This CDR3 is 13 amino acids long. The trim removed 6 bases at V and 2 bases at J, leaving 2 bases unmatched. CDR3 amino acids: CASSRTGQETQYF. DNA of the CDR3: TGTGCCAGCAGCCGGACAGGGCAAGAGACCCAGTACTTC.

This chain connects TRBV12-5 to TRBJ2-2; the D is unclear. V gave up 6 bases and J gave up 2 bases, with 10 bases separating them. CDR3 length equals 14 residues. Germline V CDR1 and CDR2: LGHNT, FRNRAP. The CDR3 is CASGRESNTGELFF. CDR3 nucleotides: TGTGCTAGTGGCCGAGAGAGTAACACCGGGGAGCTGTTTTTT.

V is TRBV6-4 and J is TRBJ2-1; weak D call: TRBD2 (5 bases). The germline V gene encodes CDR1 MRHNA and CDR2 SNTAGT. The V end was cut by 4 bases, the J end by 5 bases, with 9 bases between. CDR3 length: 13 residues. CDR3 protein: CASSVERNNEQFF. As DNA, the CDR3 is TGTGCCAGCAGTGTTGAGCGGAACAATGAGCAGTTCTTC.

V usage is TRBV10-3 and J usage is TRBJ2-1, with 9 bases that match TRBD2. V shed 0 bases, J shed 5 bases, and the junction held 5 bases outside the gene matches. The CDR3 sequence is 16 residues long. In germline, CDR1 is ENHRY, CDR2 SYGVKD. CDR3 coding DNA: TGTGCCATCAGTGAGTCGAGGACTAGCGTAGACAATGAGCAGTTCTTC. As protein: CAISESRTSVDNEQFF.

The V gene is TRBV4-3, the J gene TRBJ1-6, with D possibly matching TRBD1 (5 bases). Trimming pared 0 bases from V and 7 bases from J, leaving 19 bases between. Germline-derived CDR1 and CDR2 are LGHNA and YSLEER. The CDR3 totals 18 residues. The DNA of the CDR3 is TGCGCCAGCAGCCAAGATCTCGGGCGGAGGGGAGGAAATTCACCCCTCCACTTT. It specifies CASSQDLGRRGGNSPLHF.

This sequence joins TRBV4-1 and TRBJ1-1, with D hard to call. Trimming took off 1 base at V and 5 bases at J, with 14 bases between the two ends. Germline CDR1 and CDR2: MGHRA and YSYEKL. The CDR3 consists of 15 residues. The CDR3, as DNA: TGCGCCAGCAGCCAAGTCGATCAGTCACGGACTGAAGCTTTCTTT. Protein product: CASSQVDQSRTEAFF.

The rearrangement joins TRBV6-5 to TRBJ2-7; D unresolved. Trimming stripped 6 bases from V and 3 bases from J, with 9 bases between. Germline V gene data show CDR1 as MNHEY and CDR2 as SVGAGI. The CDR3 runs to 12 residues. The CDR3 DNA sequence: TGTGCCAGCAGCGGACGGAGCTACGAGCAGTACTTC. Amino acids: CASSGRSYEQYF.

The rearrangement links TRBV4-1 to TRBJ1-2; D may be TRBD1 (6 bases). The ends were cut back, 0 bases at V and 8 bases at J, with 19 bases in the middle. Germline V CDR1 and CDR2: MGHRA, YSYEKL. This CDR3 contains 16 residues. The CDR3 DNA sequence: TGCGCCAGCAGCCAAGAGGGCGGGGGCAGGGCAGGGGGCTACACCTTC. Its translation: CASSQEGGGRAGGYTF.

A few counts support this clone. This rearrangement joins TRBV6-5 to TRBJ2-1; D is possibly TRBD1 or TRBD2 (6 bases each). Germline V gene sequence: CDR1 MNHEY, CDR2 SVGAGI. The CDR3 is made up of 13 amino acids. Trimming left V 6 bases short and J 10 bases short, with 16 bases between. CDR3 residues: CASSPGGRREQFF. The DNA of the CDR3 is TGTGCCAGCAGCCCCGGGGGCCGAAGGGAGCAGTTCTTC.

The chain uses TRBV15 and TRBJ2-5; 8 bases agree with TRBD1. Germline V gene sequence: CDR1 LNHNV, CDR2 YYDKDF (reference sequence). The CDR3 covers 16 residues. The V segment lost 3 bases and the J segment 3 bases; nucleotides outside the gene matches: 9. CDR3 residues: CATSRGPQTGEETQYF. The CDR3 DNA is TGTGCCACCAGCAGGGGTCCCCAGACAGGGGAAGAGACCCAGTACTTC. The entire variable domain, with the rest obtained from reference TRBV15 and TRBJ2-5, is as follows: DAMVIQNPRYQVTQFGKPVTLSCSQTLNHNVMYWYQQKSSQAPKLLFHYYDKDFNNEADTPDNFQSRRPNTSFCFLDIRSPGLGDTAMYLCATSRGPQTGEETQYFGPGTRLLVL.

DNA for the CDR3: TGTGCCAGCAGCTTAAAGGGGACAGTTAGCAATCAGCCCCAGCATTTT. As protein: CASSLKGTVSNQPQHF. The chain links TRBV7-2 to TRBJ1-5, with TRBD1 identical over 7 bases. The germline V gene has CDR1 SGHTA and CDR2 FQGNSA. The CDR3 runs 16 residues. Trimming cost V 2 bases and J 0 bases; bases outside gene matches: 4.

CDR3 amino acids: CASSSRGAGANVLTF. The DNA of the CDR3 is TGTGCCAGCAGTTCCAGGGGCGCAGGGGCCAACGTCCTGACTTTC. The chain has TRBV6-5 and TRBJ2-6, with TRBD1 as a possible D gene (6 bases). In germline, CDR1 is MNHEY, CDR2 SVGAGI. Trimming removed 4 bases from V and 4 bases from J, with 11 bases in between. The CDR3 length is 15 residues.

This clone was counted only a few times. V and J are TRBV18 and TRBJ2-7; D is unclear. Looked up from germline, CDR1 is KGHSH and CDR2 is LQKENI. The V end was cut by 4 bases, the J end by 1 base, with 5 bases between. The CDR3 contains 12 residues. The CDR3 DNA reads as TGTGCCAGCTCACTACAGTCCTACGAGCAGTACTTC. It yields the protein CASSLQSYEQYF.

CDR3 sequence reads: CAWSGNTIYF. DNA of the CDR3: TGTGCCTGGAGTGGAAACACCATATATTTT. The rearrangement uses TRBV30 and TRBJ1-3, with D unclear. The V gene lost 1 base and the J gene lost 5 bases, with 0 bases spanning the gap. Germline V gives CDR1 GTSNPN, CDR2 SVGIG (reference sequence). The CDR3 totals 10 residues.

This sequence joins TRBV6-2 or TRBV6-3 and TRBJ2-7; D might be TRBD2 (6 bases). This CDR3 has 12 residues. In germline, CDR1 is MNHEY, CDR2 SVGEGT. V dropped 4 bases and J dropped 8 bases, with 12 bases sitting between them. The CDR3: CASSSSGLQQYF. Written as DNA, the CDR3 is TGTGCCAGCAGTTCGTCGGGACTTCAGCAGTACTTC.

This clone was found a few times. The CDR3 loop reads CASSQDLNSNQPQHF. The DNA of the CDR3 is TGTGCCAGCAGCCAAGATCTGAACAGCAATCAGCCCCAGCATTTT. The chain couples TRBV4-2 to TRBJ1-5; no reliable D call. Trimming cost V 0 bases and J 1 base, with 7 bases left between them. This CDR3 comprises 15 residues. The germline V gene has CDR1 LGHNA and CDR2 YNFKEQ.

The chain uses TRBV7-2 and TRBJ2-1; 8 bases map to TRBD2. V lost 0 bases to trimming and J lost 7 bases; unmatched junction nucleotides: 5. The CDR3 extends over 15 amino acids. The germline CDR1 and CDR2 sequences are SGHTA and FQGNSA. The CDR3 here is CASSLALSGVNEQFF. In nucleotides, the CDR3 is TGTGCCAGCAGCTTAGCGCTTAGCGGGGTAAATGAGCAGTTCTTC.

This clone was picked up one time. The V call is TRBV19, the J call TRBJ2-3; D gene uncertain. This CDR3 comprises 16 residues. V was pared by 0 bases and J by 4 bases, with 14 bases between. CDR1 and CDR2 from the germline V gene are LNHDA and SQIVND (reference sequence). CDR3 nucleotide sequence: TGTGCCAGTAGTATAGATAAGGGTTCCTGGCCAGATACGCAGTATTTT. The encoded protein is CASSIDKGSWPDTQYF.

J is TRBJ2-7 and V is TRBV4-2; TRBD1 matches at 7 bases. V dropped 0 bases and J dropped 6; count of bases not matched to a gene: 8. CDR3 length: 15 residues. Germline loops: CDR1 LGHNA, CDR2 YNFKEQ. CDR3 in amino acids: CASSQDHWDSLEQYF. In nucleotides, the CDR3 is TGTGCCAGCAGCCAAGATCACTGGGACAGCCTCGAGCAGTACTTC.

The chain uses TRBV7-3 and TRBJ2-1, with D perhaps matching TRBD1 or TRBD2 (5 bases each). V was shortened by 2 bases and J by 10 bases, with 12 bases between the two germline ends. The germline gives CDR1 SGHTA, CDR2 FQGTGA. The CDR3 extends over 13 amino acids. CDR3 residues: CASSLEGFKEQFF. CDR3 nucleotides: TGTGCCAGCAGCTTAGAGGGGTTCAAAGAGCAGTTCTTC.

The rearrangement joins TRBV7-9 to TRBJ1-2; 8 positions match TRBD1. Germline assignment: CDR1 SEHNR and CDR2 FQNEAQ (reference sequence). The CDR3 is 16 amino acids. V lost 1 base and J lost 4; bases outside the gene matches: 8. The CDR3 sequence is CASSLGGQGAPYGYTF. In DNA, the CDR3 is TGTGCCAGCAGCTTAGGTGGTCAGGGGGCTCCCTATGGCTACACCTTC.

In DNA, the CDR3 is TGTGCCAGCAGCTCACCCAATCAGCCCCAGCATTTT. Translated: CASSSPNQPQHF. The chain uses TRBV5-4 and TRBJ1-5; D is unclear. Trimming took off 3 bases at V and 3 bases at J, with 4 bases between the two ends. CDR3 size: 12 residues. Germline loops: CDR1 SGHNT, CDR2 YYREEE (reference sequence). The variable domain in full, completed from reference TRBV5-4 and TRBJ1-5, reads ETGVTQSPTHLIKTRGQQVTLRCSSQSGHNTVSWYQQALGQGPQFIFQYYREEENGRGNFPPRFSGLQFPNYSSELNVNALELDDSALYLCASSSPNQPQHFGDGTRLSIL.

The V call is TRBV3-1 (or the pseudogene TRBV3-2), the J call TRBJ2-3; D remains ambiguous. CDR3 size: 13 residues. Germline V gene lookup returns CDR1 LGHDT and CDR2 YNNKEL (reference sequence). Deletions cut 3 bases from V and 8 bases from J, with 12 bases between. CDR3 residues: CASSHLYTGTQYF. As DNA, the CDR3 is TGTGCCAGCAGCCACCTTTACACGGGTACGCAGTATTTT.